The T cell receptor beta chain under discussion was sequenced for a study of lymphopenia after photon versus proton radiotherapy. Study-level findings and limits: In patients who died, overall survival fell as post-nadir TCR diversity dropped more. Photon-treated patients lost naive T cells and TCR diversity; proton-treated stayed stable.

As to this clone: Its antigen is currently unknown.

Some clones are missing from TCRdb's copy, which holds only in-frame ones; the method was immunoSEQ multiplex PCR. Among about 22,000 clones listed, 85% to 95% were seen once. The TCR sequence derives from a woman in her seventies with pancreatic cancer. Some clones in this sample may be carry-over from other donors' samples. The specimen was peripheral blood, collected from a patient treated with proton-based radiotherapy.

The CDR3 loop is CASMEGSHQPQHF. The CDR3 nucleotides are TGTGCCAGCATGGAGGGAAGTCATCAGCCCCAGCATTTT. The chain joins TRBV28 to TRBJ1-5; D unresolved. Per the germline V gene, CDR1 is MDHEN and CDR2 is SYDVKM. V lost 7 bases to trimming and J lost 5 bases, with 12 bases between them. The CDR3 covers 13 residues.